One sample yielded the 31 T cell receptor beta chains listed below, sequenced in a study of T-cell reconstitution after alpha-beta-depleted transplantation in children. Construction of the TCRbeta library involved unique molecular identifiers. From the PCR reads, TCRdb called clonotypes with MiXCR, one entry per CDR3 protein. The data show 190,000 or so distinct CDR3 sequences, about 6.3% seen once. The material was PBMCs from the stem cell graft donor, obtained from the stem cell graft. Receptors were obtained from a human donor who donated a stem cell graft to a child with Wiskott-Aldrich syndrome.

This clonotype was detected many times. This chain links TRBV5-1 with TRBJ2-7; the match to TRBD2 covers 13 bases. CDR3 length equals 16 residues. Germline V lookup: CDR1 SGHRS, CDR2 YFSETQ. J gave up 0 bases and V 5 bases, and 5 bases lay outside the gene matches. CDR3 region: CASSRGTSGNSYEQYF. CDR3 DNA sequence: TGCGCCAGCAGTCGTGGGACTAGCGGGAACTCCTACGAGCAGTACTTC.

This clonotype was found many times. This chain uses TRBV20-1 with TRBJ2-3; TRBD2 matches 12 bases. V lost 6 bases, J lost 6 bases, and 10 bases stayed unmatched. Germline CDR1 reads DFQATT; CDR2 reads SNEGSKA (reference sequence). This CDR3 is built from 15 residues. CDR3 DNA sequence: TGCAGTGCAGACCGACTAGCGGGAGTACTGGATACGCAGTATTTT. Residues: CSADRLAGVLDTQYF.

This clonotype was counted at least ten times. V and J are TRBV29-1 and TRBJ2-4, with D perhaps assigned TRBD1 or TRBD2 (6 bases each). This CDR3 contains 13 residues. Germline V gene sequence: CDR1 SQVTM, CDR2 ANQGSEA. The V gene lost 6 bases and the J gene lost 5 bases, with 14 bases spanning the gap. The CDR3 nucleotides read TGCAGCGTGGTTGGGGGGCACGAAAACATTCAGTACTTC. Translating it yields CSVVGGHENIQYF.

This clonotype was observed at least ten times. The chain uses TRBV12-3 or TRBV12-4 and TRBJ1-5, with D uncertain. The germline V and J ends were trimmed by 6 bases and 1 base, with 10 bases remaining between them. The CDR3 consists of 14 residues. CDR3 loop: CASSLDNSNQPQHF. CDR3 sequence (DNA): TGTGCCAGCAGCCTCGACAACAGCAATCAGCCCCAGCATTTT.

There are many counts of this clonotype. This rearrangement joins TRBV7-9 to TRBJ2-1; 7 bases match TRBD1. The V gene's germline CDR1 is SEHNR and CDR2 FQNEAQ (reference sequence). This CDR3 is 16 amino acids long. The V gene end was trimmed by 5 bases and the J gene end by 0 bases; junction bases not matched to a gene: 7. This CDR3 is CASSGRQGSSYNEQFF. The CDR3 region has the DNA TGTGCCAGCAGCGGAAGACAGGGAAGCTCCTACAATGAGCAGTTCTTC. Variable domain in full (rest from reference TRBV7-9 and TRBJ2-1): DTGVSQNPRHKITKRGQNVTFRCDPISEHNRLYWYRQTLGQGPEFLTYFQNEAQLEKSRLLSDRFSAERPKGSFSTLEIQRTEQGDSAMYLCASSGRQGSSYNEQFFGPGTRLTVL.

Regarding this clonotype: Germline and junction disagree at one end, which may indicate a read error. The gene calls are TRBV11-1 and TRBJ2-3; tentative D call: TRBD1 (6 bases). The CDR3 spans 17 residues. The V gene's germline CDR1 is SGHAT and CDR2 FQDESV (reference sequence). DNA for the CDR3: TGTCCCAGCAGCTTACGGGACAACTTTTGGAGGACAGATACGCAGTATTTT. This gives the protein CPSSLRDNFWRTDTQYF.

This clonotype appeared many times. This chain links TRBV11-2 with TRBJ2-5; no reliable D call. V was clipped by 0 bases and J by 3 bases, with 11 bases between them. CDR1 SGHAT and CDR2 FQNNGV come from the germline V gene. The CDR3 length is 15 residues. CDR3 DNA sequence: TGTGCCAGCAGCTTAGAATGGCAGCTAAAAGAGACCCAGTACTTC. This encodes CASSLEWQLKETQYF.

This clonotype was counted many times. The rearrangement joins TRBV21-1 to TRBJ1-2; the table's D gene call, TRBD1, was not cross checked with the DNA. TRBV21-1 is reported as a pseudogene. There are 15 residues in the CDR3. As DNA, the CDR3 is TGTGCCAGCAGCACCTACGGGGCCAAGGGGAGTGGCTACACCTTC. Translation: CASSTYGAKGSGYTF.

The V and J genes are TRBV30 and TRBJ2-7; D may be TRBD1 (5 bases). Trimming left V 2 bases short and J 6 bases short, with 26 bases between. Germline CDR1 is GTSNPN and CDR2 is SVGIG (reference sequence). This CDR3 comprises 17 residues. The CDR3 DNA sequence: TGTGCCTGGAGTCCTACAAGGGTCAACAGGCCCCGAGGCGAGCAGTACTTC. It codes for CAWSPTRVNRPRGEQYF.

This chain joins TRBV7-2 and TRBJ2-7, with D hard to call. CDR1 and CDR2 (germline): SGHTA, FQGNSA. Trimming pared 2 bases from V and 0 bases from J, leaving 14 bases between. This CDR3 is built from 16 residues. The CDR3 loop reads CASSLFVTASSYEQYF. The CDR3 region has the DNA TGTGCCAGCAGCTTATTCGTTACGGCCAGCTCCTACGAGCAGTACTTC. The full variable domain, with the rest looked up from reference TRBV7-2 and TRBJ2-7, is GAGVSQSPSNKVTEKGKDVELRCDPISGHTALYWYRQSLGQGLEFLIYFQGNSAPDKSGLPSDRFSAERTGGSVSTLTIQRTQQEDSAVYLCASSLFVTASSYEQYFGPGTRLTVT.

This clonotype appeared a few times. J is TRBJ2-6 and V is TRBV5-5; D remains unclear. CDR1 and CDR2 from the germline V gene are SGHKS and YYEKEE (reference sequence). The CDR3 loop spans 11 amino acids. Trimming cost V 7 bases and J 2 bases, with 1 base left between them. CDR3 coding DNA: TGTGCCAGCGCTGGGGCCAACGTCCTGACTTTC. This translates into CASAGANVLTF.

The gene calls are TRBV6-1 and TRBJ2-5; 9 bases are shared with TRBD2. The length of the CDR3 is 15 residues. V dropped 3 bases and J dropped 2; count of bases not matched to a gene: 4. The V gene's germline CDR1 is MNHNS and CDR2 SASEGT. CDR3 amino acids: CASSDLAGTQETQYF. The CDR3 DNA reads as TGTGCCAGCAGTGATCTAGCGGGGACTCAAGAGACCCAGTACTTC.

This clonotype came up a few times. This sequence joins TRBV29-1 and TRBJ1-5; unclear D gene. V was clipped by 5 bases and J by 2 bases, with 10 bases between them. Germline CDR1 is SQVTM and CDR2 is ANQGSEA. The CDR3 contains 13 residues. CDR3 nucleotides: TGCAGCGTTCGGCAGGATGGCAATCAGCCCCAGCATTTT. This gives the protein CSVRQDGNQPQHF.

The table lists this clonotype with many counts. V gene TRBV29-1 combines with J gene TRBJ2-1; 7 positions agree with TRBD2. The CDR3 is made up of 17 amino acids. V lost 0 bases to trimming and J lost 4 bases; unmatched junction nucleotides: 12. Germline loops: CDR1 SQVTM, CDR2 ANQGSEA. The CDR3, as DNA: TGCAGCGTTGAAGATATGGGAGGCGGGAGAACTTACAATGAGCAGTTCTTC. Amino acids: CSVEDMGGGRTYNEQFF.

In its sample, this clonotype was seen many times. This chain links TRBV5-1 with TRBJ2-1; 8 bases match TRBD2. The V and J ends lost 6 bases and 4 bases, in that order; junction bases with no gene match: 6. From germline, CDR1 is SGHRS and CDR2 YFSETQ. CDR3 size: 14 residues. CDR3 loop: CASTVAGPYNEQFF. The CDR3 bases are TGCGCCAGCACGGTAGCGGGACCTTACAATGAGCAGTTCTTC.

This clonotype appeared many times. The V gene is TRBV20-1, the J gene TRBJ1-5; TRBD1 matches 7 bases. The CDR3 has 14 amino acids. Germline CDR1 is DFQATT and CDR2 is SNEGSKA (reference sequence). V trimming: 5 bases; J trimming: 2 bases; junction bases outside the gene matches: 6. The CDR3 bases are TGCAGTGCTTCAGACAGGGTACGCAATCAGCCCCAGCATTTT. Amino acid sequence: CSASDRVRNQPQHF.

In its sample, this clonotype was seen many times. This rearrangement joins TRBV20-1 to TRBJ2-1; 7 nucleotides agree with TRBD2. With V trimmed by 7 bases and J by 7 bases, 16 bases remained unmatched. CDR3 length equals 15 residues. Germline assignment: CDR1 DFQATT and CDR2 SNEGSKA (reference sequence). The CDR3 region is CSVGEPLAVRNEQFF. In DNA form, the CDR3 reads TGCAGTGTGGGGGAGCCCCTAGCGGTCAGGAATGAGCAGTTCTTC.

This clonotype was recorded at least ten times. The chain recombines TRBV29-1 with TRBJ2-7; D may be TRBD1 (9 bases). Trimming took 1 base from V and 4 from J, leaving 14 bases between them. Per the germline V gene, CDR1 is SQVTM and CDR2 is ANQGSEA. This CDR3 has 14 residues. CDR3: CSVEVSGTGYEQYF. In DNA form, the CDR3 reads TGCAGCGTTGAAGTTAGCGGGACAGGGTACGAGCAGTACTTC.

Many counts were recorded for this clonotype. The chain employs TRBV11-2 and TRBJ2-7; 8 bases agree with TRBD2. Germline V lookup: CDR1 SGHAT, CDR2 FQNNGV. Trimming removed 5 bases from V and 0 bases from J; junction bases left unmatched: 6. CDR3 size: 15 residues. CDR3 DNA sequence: TGTGCCAGCAGCCTAACCGGGACTAGCTCCTACGAGCAGTACTTC. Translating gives CASSLTGTSSYEQYF.

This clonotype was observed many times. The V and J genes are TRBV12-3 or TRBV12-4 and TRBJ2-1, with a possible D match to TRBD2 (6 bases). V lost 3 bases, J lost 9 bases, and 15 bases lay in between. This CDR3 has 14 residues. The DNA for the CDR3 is TGTGCCAGCAGTTTCGCCAGGCCCGGGGGTGAGCAGTTCTTC. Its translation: CASSFARPGGEQFF.

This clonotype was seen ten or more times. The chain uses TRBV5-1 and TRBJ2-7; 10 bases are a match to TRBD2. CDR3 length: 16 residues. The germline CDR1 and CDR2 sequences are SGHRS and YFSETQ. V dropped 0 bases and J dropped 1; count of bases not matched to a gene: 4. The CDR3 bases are TGCGCCAGCAGCTTGGCCGGACTAGCGGCTTCCTACGAGCAGTACTTC. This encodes CASSLAGLAASYEQYF.

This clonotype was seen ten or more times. CDR3 sequence (DNA): TGTGCCAGCAGTTTTAAGGAAATGAACACTGAAGCTTTCTTT. Its translation: CASSFKEMNTEAFF. The J gene is TRBJ1-1, the V gene TRBV12-3 or TRBV12-4, with D uncertain. The CDR3 consists of 14 residues. Between the trimmed V and J ends, which lost 3 bases and 0 bases, there was a span of 8 bases.

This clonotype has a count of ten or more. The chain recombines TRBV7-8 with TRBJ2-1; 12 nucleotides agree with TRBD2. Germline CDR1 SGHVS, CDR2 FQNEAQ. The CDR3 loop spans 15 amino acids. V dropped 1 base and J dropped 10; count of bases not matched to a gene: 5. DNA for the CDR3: TGTGCCAGCAGCTTAGTCGGTGGACTAGCGGGGGAGCAGTTCTTC. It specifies CASSLVGGLAGEQFF.

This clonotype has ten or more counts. CDR3 DNA sequence: TGTGCCAGCTCACCACTCGCGGGGGGGGACACCTACGAGCAGTACTTC. Encoded protein: CASSPLAGGDTYEQYF. The V and J genes are TRBV18 and TRBJ2-7, with 9 bases aligning to TRBD2. The germline V gene has CDR1 KGHSH and CDR2 LQKENI. This CDR3 has 16 amino acids. V was clipped by 1 base and J by 2 bases; unmatched bases: 6. Complete variable domain (other parts from reference TRBV18 and TRBJ2-7): NAGVMQNPRHLVRRRGQEARLRCSPMKGHSHVYWYRQLPEEGLKFMVYLQKENIIDESGMPKERFSAEFPKEGPSILRIQQVVRGDSAAYFCASSPLAGGDTYEQYFGPGTRLTVT.

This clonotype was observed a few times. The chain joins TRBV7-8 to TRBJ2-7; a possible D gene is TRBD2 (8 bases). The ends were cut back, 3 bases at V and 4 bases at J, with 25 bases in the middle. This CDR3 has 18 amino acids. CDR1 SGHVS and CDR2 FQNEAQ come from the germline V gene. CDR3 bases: TGTGCCAGCAGCTTCCGGGAGGGGTCCGCGACAGGGCAATACGAGCAGTACTTC. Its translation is CASSFREGSATGQYEQYF.

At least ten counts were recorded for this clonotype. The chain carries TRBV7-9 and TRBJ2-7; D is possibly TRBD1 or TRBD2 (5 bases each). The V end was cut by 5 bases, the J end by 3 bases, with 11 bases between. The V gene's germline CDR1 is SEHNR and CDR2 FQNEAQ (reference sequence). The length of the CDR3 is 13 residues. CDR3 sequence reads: CASSPGTYYEQYF. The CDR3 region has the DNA TGTGCCAGCAGCCCCGGGACCTACTACGAGCAGTACTTC.

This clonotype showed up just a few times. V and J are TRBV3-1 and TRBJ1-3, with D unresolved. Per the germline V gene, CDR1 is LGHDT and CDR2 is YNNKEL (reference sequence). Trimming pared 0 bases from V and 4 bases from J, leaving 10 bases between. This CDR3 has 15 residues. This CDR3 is CASSQETYSGNTIYF. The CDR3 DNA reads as TGTGCCAGCAGCCAAGAGACCTACTCGGGAAACACCATATATTTT.

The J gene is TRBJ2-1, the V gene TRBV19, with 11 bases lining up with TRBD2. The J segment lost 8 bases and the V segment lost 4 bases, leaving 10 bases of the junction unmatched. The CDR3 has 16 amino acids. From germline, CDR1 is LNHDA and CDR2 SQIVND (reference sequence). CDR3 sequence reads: CASSRGTSGSEYEQFF. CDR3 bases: TGTGCCAGTAGTAGGGGTACTAGCGGGAGTGAGTATGAGCAGTTCTTC.

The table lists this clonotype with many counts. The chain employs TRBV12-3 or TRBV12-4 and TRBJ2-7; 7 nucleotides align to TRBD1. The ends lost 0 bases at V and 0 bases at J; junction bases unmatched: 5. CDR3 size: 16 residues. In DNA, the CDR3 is TGTGCCAGCAGTTTAGCCGGGACAGTAACCTCCTACGAGCAGTACTTC. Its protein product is CASSLAGTVTSYEQYF.

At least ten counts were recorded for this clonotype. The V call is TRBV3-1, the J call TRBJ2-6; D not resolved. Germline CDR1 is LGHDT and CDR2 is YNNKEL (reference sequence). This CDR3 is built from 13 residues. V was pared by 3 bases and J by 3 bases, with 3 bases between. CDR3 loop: CASSHDGANVLTF. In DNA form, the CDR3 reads TGTGCCAGCAGCCACGATGGGGCCAACGTCCTGACTTTC. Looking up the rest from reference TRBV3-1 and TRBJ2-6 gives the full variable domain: DTAVSQTPKYLVTQMGNDKSIKCEQNLGHDTMYWYKQDSKKFLKIMFSYNNKELIINETVPNRFSPKSPDKAHLNLHINSLELGDSAVYFCASSHDGANVLTFGAGSRLTVL.

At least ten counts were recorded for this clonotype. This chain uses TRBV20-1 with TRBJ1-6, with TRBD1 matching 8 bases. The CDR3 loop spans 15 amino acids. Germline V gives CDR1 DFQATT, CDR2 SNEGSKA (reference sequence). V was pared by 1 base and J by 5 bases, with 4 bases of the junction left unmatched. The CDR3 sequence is CSARAGGNDNSPLHF. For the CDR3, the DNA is TGCAGTGCTAGAGCAGGGGGCAACGATAATTCACCCCTCCACTTT.